One and the same sample provided the 7 T cell receptor beta chains below, sequenced in a study of T-cell reconstitution after alpha-beta-depleted transplantation in children (dated by TCRdb to about 2016). Their recognized antigens are unknown. General study outcomes and caveats: Hyperexpanded clone frequencies declined over subsequent months; after one year, T-cell counts and TCRbeta diversity were mostly attributed to newly produced T cells.

The treatment or condition tag for this specimen amounts to: allogeneic hematopoietic cell transplantation with graft depleted of TCRalphabeta T cells and CD19 B cells. The library was built by means of PCR. Sequencing instrument: Illumina HiSeq 2500. Molecular barcoding was employed in the preparation of TCR libraries, with unique molecular identifiers being used to normalize TCRbeta repertoire quantification. Using fastp at Q25 and MiXCR, TCRdb reprocessed the public reads and kept productive beta chains. For every CDR3 protein sequence, its rows merge into one entry that carries the most common genes and DNA. Within this sample are about 300,000 distinct CDR3 sequences, with around 7.1% of them counted one time only. The top ten constitute 8.5% to 9.5% of the sample. This specimen consisted of peripheral blood, obtained 360 days after TCRalphabeta/CD19-depleted stem cell transplant. The receptors come from a female patient aged 2-9 years who had a stem cell transplant for Fanconi anemia, so the T cells may come from the graft donor.

The sample holds a few counts of this clonotype. The gene calls are TRBV7-8 and TRBJ2-7, with 9 bases matching TRBD1. The CDR3 extends over 13 amino acids. V was clipped by 7 bases and J by 5 bases; unmatched bases: 6. CDR1 and CDR2 from the germline V gene are SGHVS and FQNEAQ. CDR3 sequence (DNA): TGTGCCAGCACCATAGACAGGGGGGACGAGCAGTACGTC. It specifies CASTIDRGDEQYV.

This clonotype has a count of ten or more. The genes are TRBV27 and TRBJ2-1, with 10 bases aligning to TRBD2. V lost 5 bases to trimming and J lost 2 bases; unmatched junction nucleotides: 3. This CDR3 spans 15 amino acids. CDR1 and CDR2 (germline): MNHEY, SMNVEV (reference sequence). CDR3 amino acids: CASSMSGRAYNEQFF. Written as DNA, the CDR3 is TGTGCCAGCAGTATGAGCGGGAGGGCCTACAATGAGCAGTTCTTC.

The rearrangement links TRBV9 to TRBJ1-3; 10 positions match TRBD1. Germline V gene sequence: CDR1 SGDLS, CDR2 YYNGEE. The junction had 4 bases not matched to a gene; V was cut back by 3 bases and J by 4 bases. The CDR3 sequence is 15 residues long. CDR3 sequence reads: CASSATGGYGNTIYF. The CDR3 nucleotides are TGTGCCAGCAGCGCGACAGGGGGCTACGGAAACACCATATATTTT.

The chain recombines TRBV29-1 with TRBJ2-1, with D perhaps TRBD1 (5 bases). The V and J ends lost 0 bases and 9 bases respectively, with 21 bases between them. Germline V gene sequence: CDR1 SQVTM, CDR2 ANQGSEA. The CDR3 is 16 amino acids. In DNA form, the CDR3 reads TGCAGCGTTGAAGACCCCCATGATGGGGCACGTGGTGAGCAGTTCTTC. The encoded protein is CSVEDPHDGARGEQFF.

This clonotype has just a few counts. The chain uses TRBV11-2 and TRBJ2-1; D is perhaps TRBD1 (6 bases). V lost 4 bases and J lost 7, with 17 bases in between. CDR3 length: 15 amino acids. The germline CDR1 and CDR2 sequences are SGHAT and FQNNGV. DNA of the CDR3: TGTGCCAGCAGCTGGCAAGCTAACAGGGTTAATGAGCAGTTCTTC. Its translation is CASSWQANRVNEQFF.

The chain has TRBV9 and TRBJ2-1, with D hard to call. The germline V and J ends were trimmed by 0 bases and 5 bases, with 6 bases remaining between them. This CDR3 comprises 13 residues. Germline lookup yields CDR1 SGDLS and CDR2 YYNGEE. CDR3 in amino acids: CASSVVRDNEQFF. In nucleotides, the CDR3 is TGTGCCAGCAGCGTAGTACGGGACAATGAGCAGTTCTTC.

This clonotype has at least ten counts. The chain employs TRBV5-1 and TRBJ2-2, with D perhaps matching TRBD1 (5 bases). The CDR3 loop spans 15 amino acids. Trimming pared 0 bases from V and 3 bases from J, leaving 9 bases between. Germline lookup yields CDR1 SGHRS and CDR2 YFSETQ. In DNA form, the CDR3 reads TGCGCCAGCAGCTTGGCAGGCAGGGACACCGGGGAGCTGTTTTTT. Encoded protein: CASSLAGRDTGELFF.